This entry features one T cell receptor beta chain sequence. The CDR3 extends over 14 amino acids. Germline V gene lookup returns CDR1 LGHNA and CDR2 YSLEER. V was cut by 1 base and J by 2 bases, with 8 bases left in between. This entry belongs to a study of T cell repertoires in cytomegalovirus infection. Study as a whole: It can be stated that public TCR beta signatures indicated CMV infection as well as a matching HLA type.

MiXCR, run by TCRdb on the reads, gives a single entry per CDR3 protein. The sample carries 290,000 or so distinct CDR3 sequences, 20% to 30% recorded once. This clonotype was sampled from a human donor in good health (CMV status not recorded). Some clones in this sample may be carry-over from other donors' samples. V usage is TRBV4-3 and J usage is TRBJ1-1; D uncertain. Sequenced material: PBMCs. The CDR3 sequence is CASSQADENTEAFF. As DNA, the CDR3 is TGCGCCAGCAGCCAAGCAGATGAAAACACTGAAGCTTTCTTT.